This is a list of T cell receptor beta chains from one sample in a study of human T cells and chemical hapten exposure. TCRdb ran MiXCR on the RACE reads and lists one entry per CDR3 protein. The sample yields just under 65,000 distinct CDR3 sequences, approximately 11% seen once. Here the sequenced sample was whole blood, taken in connection with sensitization to the hapten diphenylcyclopropenone (DPC). These receptors all stem from a woman between 25 and 40 years old with alopecia areata. Some clones in this sample may be carry-over from other donors' samples. Each CDR3 is given with its conserved first and last residue. D genes are given only for firm matches. Clone size is shown for a subset of rows, as once, few, many or a class of expanded clone.

V gene	clone size	D gene	J gene	CDR3 DNA	CDR3 protein
TRBV30	many	-	TRBJ2-1	TGTGCCTGGAGTTGGCTCTTTTCCAATGAGCAGTTCTTC	CAWSWLFSNEQFF
TRBV20-1	-	-	TRBJ2-2	TGCAGTGCTAGAGCTAGAACTCCCGGGGAGCTGTTTTTT	CSARARTPGELFF
TRBV28	-	TRBD1	TRBJ1-6	TGTGCCAGCAGTCCCCCCGACAGGGGGGGTTCACCCCTCCACTTT	CASSPPDRGGSPLHF
TRBV18	-	TRBD1	TRBJ2-5	TGTGCCAGCTCAACCCGGACAGGGTTTGAGACCCAGTACTTC	CASSTRTGFETQYF
TRBV6-5	few	-	TRBJ1-2	TGTGCCAGCAGGGGGACCGGGAACTATGGCTACACCTTC	CASRGTGNYGYTF
TRBV7-3	few	-	TRBJ2-5	TGTGCCAGCAGCTTAGGGACAACAGAGACCCAGTACTTC	CASSLGTTETQYF
TRBV20-1	-	TRBD2	TRBJ2-7	TGCAGTGCTAGAGCTCAACTAGCGGGAGGGACCTACGAGCAGTACTTC	CSARAQLAGGTYEQYF
TRBV6-2/TRBV6-3	many	TRBD2	TRBJ2-1	TGTGCCAGCAGTGACCCCACCCCTAGCGGGGGGAACAATTACAATGAGCAGTTCTTC	CASSDPTPSGGNNYNEQFF
TRBV25-1	many	-	TRBJ1-5	TGTGCCAGCAGTGCCCCCCGGGGGGATCAGCCCCAGCATTTT	CASSAPRGDQPQHF
TRBV10-1	-	TRBD1	TRBJ2-5	TGCGCCAGCGCTAGGGACAGGGAAGAGACCCAGTACTTC	CASARDREETQYF
TRBV10-1	few	-	TRBJ2-3	TGCGCCAGCAGTGATACAGGCCTCACAGATACGCAGTATTTT	CASSDTGLTDTQYF
TRBV4-3	-	-	TRBJ2-7	TGCGCCAGCAGCCAAGGGGTGAGTCAGATCTACGAGCAGTACTTC	CASSQGVSQIYEQYF
TRBV12-3/TRBV12-4	many	-	TRBJ1-2	TGTGCCAGCAGTTTCGGGGTTGACGCGGGCTACACCTTC	CASSFGVDAGYTF
TRBV4-1	few	-	TRBJ2-7	TGCGCCAGCAGCCAAGAAGGGCCTCCCCGGAGCCACGAGCAGTACTTC	CASSQEGPPRSHEQYF
TRBV3-1	-	-	TRBJ1-5	TGTGTCAGCAGCCAATCCAGGGCGGGACAGCCCCAGCATTTT	CVSSQSRAGQPQHF
TRBV12-5	many	-	TRBJ1-5	TGTGCTAGTGGTTTGGCAGGTTTGGGACCCCAGCATTTT	CASGLAGLGPQHF
TRBV28	-	-	TRBJ2-7	TGTGCCAGCAGTTTGCCCCACGAGCAGTACTTC	CASSLPHEQYF